This TCR beta chain was profiled in a study of response to subunit inactivated influenza vaccine. This clonotype turned up a few times. The antigen is not known. General study findings and limits: Each seasonal influenza vaccination, the authors suggested, recruits few new T cells.

This CDR3 has 15 residues. V was trimmed by 3 bases and J by 4 bases, leaving 15 bases between them. Germline V gives CDR1 SGHTA, CDR2 FQGNSA. TCRdb fed the RT-PCR reads into MiXCR, producing one record per CDR3 protein. The repertoire includes around 580,000 distinct CDR3 sequences, about 11% of them detected once, and about 10% sits in the top ten. J is TRBJ2-5 and V is TRBV7-2; tentative D call: TRBD2 (5 bases). The TCR was taken from a man over 45 who received an inactivated influenza vaccine. Material: PBMCs from blood, obtained on the day of vaccination. The CDR3: CASSFSAGRGETQYF. Here the CDR3 DNA reads TGTGCCAGCAGCTTCTCTGCGGGTAGAGGAGAGACCCAGTACTTC.